This passage covers 17 T cell receptor beta chains from one sample sequenced in a study of identical twins. Using its own MiXCR run on the 5' RACE reads, TCRdb lists one record per CDR3 protein. The profile covers over 200,000 distinct CDR3 sequences, with approximately 7.1% appearing a single time and approximately 14% taken by the ten largest. In addition, the sample was reused for a study of T cells expressing NK-cell markers.

The sample taken for sequencing was CD8+ T cells sorted from blood. The receptors here all came from a woman aged 18-29 years in good health.

This clonotype was counted a few times. This rearrangement joins TRBV4-3 to TRBJ2-3; D unclear. Germline-derived CDR1 and CDR2 are LGHNA and YSLEER. V shed 1 base and J shed 2 bases, with 7 bases lying between them. This CDR3 has 14 amino acids. The CDR3 DNA is TGCGCCAGCAGCCAAGGGACCTACACAGATACGCAGTATTTT. It translates to CASSQGTYTDTQYF.

This clonotype was seen more than once but under ten times. This sequence joins TRBV6-5 and TRBJ1-1, with D unclear. V was cut by 0 bases and J by 4 bases, with 12 bases left in between. CDR3 length: 15 amino acids. CDR1 and CDR2 from the germline V gene are MNHEY and SVGAGI. CDR3 loop: CASSYSSDGSTEAFF. The CDR3 DNA is TGTGCCAGCAGTTACTCCTCAGATGGGAGCACTGAAGCTTTCTTT.

V gene TRBV20-1 combines with J gene TRBJ2-6; D unresolved. The CDR3 loop spans 15 amino acids. V gave up 0 bases and J gave up 1 base, with 7 bases separating them. CDR1 is DFQATT and CDR2 is SNEGSKA in the germline V gene (reference sequence). CDR3 loop: CSARENLSGANVLTF. CDR3 bases: TGCAGTGCTAGAGAAAACTTATCTGGGGCCAACGTCCTGACTTTC.

The CDR3 region is CASSFAQGMNTEAFF. The CDR3, as DNA: TGTGCCAGCAGCTTCGCACAGGGCATGAACACTGAAGCTTTCTTT. The chain recombines TRBV7-9 with TRBJ1-1; D is perhaps TRBD1 (6 bases). Trimming pared 3 bases from V and 0 bases from J, leaving 11 bases between. There are 15 residues in the CDR3. Germline loops: CDR1 SEHNR, CDR2 FQNEAQ (reference sequence).

This clonotype was detected a few times. The rearrangement uses TRBV7-9 and TRBJ1-2; D is ambiguous. The V end lost 2 bases, the J end lost 3 bases, and 16 bases lay between the germline ends. The germline CDR1 and CDR2 sequences are SEHNR and FQNEAQ (reference sequence). The CDR3 totals 16 residues. Here the CDR3 DNA reads TGTGCCAGCAGCTTAATTCCCATTTCTCAGCACTATGGCTACACCTTC. It is translated as CASSLIPISQHYGYTF.

A few counts support this clonotype. The chain uses TRBV15 and TRBJ2-1, with 11 bases that match TRBD2. This CDR3 has 19 residues. The V segment lost 5 bases and the J segment 6 bases; nucleotides outside the gene matches: 18. Germline V lookup: CDR1 LNHNV, CDR2 YYDKDF (reference sequence). CDR3 DNA: TGTGCCACCAGCCCCCTGGGCCTAGCGGGAGGCCGCGGGGCCAATGAGCAGTTCTTC. It yields the protein CATSPLGLAGGRGANEQFF.

This clonotype turned up a few times. The CDR3 nucleotides read TGTGCCTGGAGTGTAGGCGGAAACACAGATACGCAGTATTTT. It translates to CAWSVGGNTDTQYF. The genes are TRBV30 and TRBJ2-3; D not certain. Germline lookup yields CDR1 GTSNPN and CDR2 SVGIG (reference sequence). Deletions cut 0 bases from V and 2 bases from J, with 9 bases between. CDR3 length: 14 amino acids.

This clonotype was detected a few times. J is TRBJ1-1 and V is TRBV6-1; the D gene is possibly TRBD1 (6 bases). The CDR3 length is 14 residues. CDR1 MNHNS and CDR2 SASEGT come from the germline V gene. V was cut by 8 bases and J by 6 bases, with 19 bases left in between. The CDR3 spells CASQEPRGGAEAFF. The CDR3, as DNA: TGTGCCAGCCAAGAACCCCGGGGGGGCGCTGAAGCTTTCTTT.

In this sample, this clonotype turned up a few times. The V and J genes are TRBV13 and TRBJ2-7; TRBD2 agrees at 13 bases. The CDR3 is 16 amino acids. Trimming cost V 5 bases and J 2 bases; bases outside gene matches: 6. Germline loops: CDR1 PRHDT, CDR2 FYEKMQ (reference sequence). The CDR3 spells CASSTGTSGMAYEQYF. In DNA form, the CDR3 reads TGTGCCAGCAGCACCGGGACTAGCGGGATGGCCTACGAGCAGTACTTC.

The V and J genes are TRBV10-3 and TRBJ1-2; a weak D match, TRBD1 (6 bases). V dropped 6 bases and J dropped 5 bases, with 19 bases sitting between them. Germline V CDR1 and CDR2: ENHRY, SYGVKD. The length of the CDR3 is 15 residues. CDR3 sequence: CAIRVETTGFYGYTF. The CDR3 DNA follows: TGTGCCATCAGGGTCGAGACTACAGGGTTTTATGGCTACACCTTC.

In its sample, this clonotype was seen many times. The CDR3 here is CASSQPRGGANTGELFF. The CDR3 DNA sequence: TGCGCCAGCAGCCAACCTAGGGGAGGGGCGAACACCGGGGAGCTGTTTTTT. The chain carries TRBV4-3 and TRBJ2-2; 7 bases fit TRBD2. CDR1 and CDR2 from the germline V gene are LGHNA and YSLEER. With 2 bases clipped from V and 0 bases from J, the junction kept 6 bases outside the gene matches. The CDR3 is made up of 17 amino acids.

The chain uses TRBV4-1 and TRBJ1-2, with 7 bases aligning to TRBD1. The V gene end was trimmed by 8 bases and the J gene end by 6 bases; junction bases not matched to a gene: 6. This CDR3 has 12 residues. From germline, CDR1 is MGHRA and CDR2 YSYEKL. CDR3 region: CASARGADGYTF. The CDR3 DNA follows: TGCGCCAGCGCCAGGGGGGCGGATGGCTACACCTTC.

The sample holds a few counts of this clonotype. The J gene is TRBJ2-7, the V gene TRBV6-5; D is possibly TRBD2 (7 bases). CDR3 length: 12 residues. Germline V gene lookup returns CDR1 MNHEY and CDR2 SVGAGI. Trimming shortened V by 7 bases and J by 6 bases, and 13 bases separated the two germline ends. The CDR3 DNA follows: TGTGCCAGCAAGGGGGGAGGGCCCGAGCAGTACTTC. Encoded protein: CASKGGGPEQYF.

The V and J genes are TRBV30 and TRBJ2-5; D is perhaps TRBD2 (6 bases). Between the trimmed V and J ends, which lost 3 bases and 3 bases, there was a span of 11 bases. The CDR3 covers 13 residues. Germline CDR1 reads GTSNPN; CDR2 reads SVGIG (reference sequence). CDR3 amino acids: CAWSDSGEETQYF. DNA for the CDR3: TGTGCCTGGAGCGATAGCGGAGAAGAGACCCAGTACTTC.

This clonotype was seen repeatedly, ten times or more. The genes are TRBV3-1 and TRBJ2-2; D is perhaps TRBD2 (5 bases). V was clipped by 2 bases and J by 4 bases, with 14 bases between them. This CDR3 comprises 16 residues. In germline, CDR1 is LGHDT, CDR2 YNNKEL (reference sequence). CDR3 coding DNA: TGTGCCAGCAGCCAATTGGACCGTGCGGGCACCGGGGAGCTGTTTTTT. This gives the protein CASSQLDRAGTGELFF.

A few counts support this clonotype. The chain couples TRBV10-3 to TRBJ2-3; D uncertain. Trimming stripped 4 bases from V and 1 base from J, with 9 bases between. Per germline, CDR1 ENHRY and CDR2 SYGVKD. The CDR3 is made up of 14 amino acids. CDR3 protein: CAISVGSRTDTQYF. The CDR3 region has the DNA TGTGCCATCAGTGTGGGCAGCCGCACAGATACGCAGTATTTT.

This clonotype turned up a few times. V and J are TRBV7-9 and TRBJ2-1, with 7 nucleotides matching TRBD2. CDR3 length equals 16 residues. J gave up 2 bases and V 5 bases, and 9 bases lay outside the gene matches. The germline V gene encodes CDR1 SEHNR and CDR2 FQNEAQ (reference sequence). The CDR3 sequence: CASSLLASRTYNEQFF. In nucleotides, the CDR3 is TGTGCCAGCAGCCTACTAGCGTCGAGAACCTACAATGAGCAGTTCTTC.